One sample yielded the 4 T cell receptor beta chains listed below, sequenced in a study of neoadjuvant anti-PD-1 for oral cavity cancer. Measured with immunoSEQ multiplex PCR; TCRdb has only the in-frame clones, and not every one. The data contain some 15,000 clones, approximately 70% of them singletons. The material sequenced was PBMCs, taken before nivolumab (anti-PD-1) treatment. These receptors all stem from a person between 40 and 80 years old with oral cavity squamous cell carcinoma.

This clone was counted a few times. V gene TRBV11-2 combines with J gene TRBJ2-7, with D uncertain. This CDR3 comprises 13 residues. In germline, CDR1 is SGHAT, CDR2 FQNNGV. V was pared by 3 bases and J by 3 bases, with 9 bases between. In nucleotides, the CDR3 is TGTGCCAGCAGCTTGAGTAACGGCTACGAGCAGTACTTC. It specifies CASSLSNGYEQYF.

The J gene is TRBJ1-5, the V gene TRBV5-1, with a possible D match to TRBD1 (5 bases). Germline CDR1 reads SGHRS; CDR2 reads YFSETQ. Trimming took 5 bases from V and 2 from J, leaving 14 bases between them. The CDR3 is 15 amino acids. CDR3 bases: TGCGCCAGCAGTTGGGAAGGGGCTGGCAATCAGCCCCAGCATTTT. Its protein product is CASSWEGAGNQPQHF.

The chain has TRBV9 and TRBJ2-2; D gene unclear. Germline loops: CDR1 SGDLS, CDR2 YYNGEE. The CDR3 loop spans 16 amino acids. Trimming took 4 bases from V and 1 from J, leaving 14 bases between them. This CDR3 is CASSPDRNRNTGELFF. For the CDR3, the DNA is TGTGCCAGCAGCCCAGACCGAAACCGGAACACCGGGGAGCTGTTTTTT.

This chain uses TRBV7-8 with TRBJ1-3; no reliable D call. Germline CDR1 SGHVS, CDR2 FQNEAQ. The CDR3 totals 19 residues. V lost 1 base and J lost 0, with 19 bases in between. In DNA, the CDR3 is TGTGCCAGCAGCTTAGAATCCCCGCGGGGTCTTAGCTCTGGAAACACCATATATTTT. As protein: CASSLESPRGLSSGNTIYF.